Listed below are T cell receptor beta chains from one sample, sequenced in a study of cytomegalovirus exposure and HLA in healthy donors. Some clones are missing from TCRdb's copy, which holds only in-frame ones; the method was immunoSEQ multiplex PCR. The sample carries some 170,000 clones, approximately 84% recorded once. Sequencing input: PBMCs. The receptors shown here come from a female donor in good health and CMV-seronegative. Both conserved end residues are part of each CDR3. D genes are given only for firm matches. Clone size is given for some rows only: seen once, a few or many times, or a class if the clone is expanded.

v_call	cdr3_length	d_call	clone_size	j_call	cdr3_aa	cdr3_nt
TRBV19	15	-	-	TRBJ1-6	CASSKNRVDNSPLHF	TGTGCCAGTAGTAAAAACAGGGTTGACAATTCACCCCTCCACTTT
TRBV20-1	10	-	-	TRBJ2-5	CSARRETQYF	TGCAGTGCTAGGAGGGAGACCCAGTACTTC
TRBV6-6	14	-	-	TRBJ2-7	CASSYPGSNREQYF	TGTGCCAGCAGTTACCCCGGGAGTAACCGCGAGCAGTACTTC
TRBV11-2	16	TRBD2	-	TRBJ2-7	CASSLNLAGGLDEQYF	TGTGCCAGCAGCTTAAATCTAGCGGGGGGGCTGGACGAGCAGTACTTC
TRBV9	14	-	few	TRBJ1-2	CASSVGGWTHGYTF	TGTGCCAGCAGCGTAGGCGGGTGGACCCATGGCTACACCTTC
TRBV2	16	-	-	TRBJ2-2	CASSFQGGGVAGELFF	TGTGCCAGCAGTTTCCAAGGGGGCGGGGTCGCCGGGGAGCTGTTTTTT
TRBV5-4	16	TRBD2	-	TRBJ2-2	CASSLGSGKNTGELFF	TGTGCCAGCAGCTTGGGCAGCGGGAAGAACACCGGGGAGCTGTTTTTT
TRBV18	13	-	few	TRBJ2-5	CASSQGVGETQYF	TGTGCCAGCTCACAGGGGGTAGGAGAGACCCAGTACTTC
TRBV5-5	15	TRBD2	-	TRBJ2-3	CASSLLAGVADTQYF	TGTGCCAGCAGCCTTCTAGCGGGAGTGGCAGATACGCAGTATTTT
TRBV19	16	TRBD2	-	TRBJ2-5	CASSIVTGGAQETQYF	TGTGCCAGTAGTATAGTAACGGGGGGGGCCCAAGAGACCCAGTACTTC
TRBV28	16	-	-	TRBJ2-2	CASSLYTRGIGGELFF	TGTGCCAGCAGTCTATACACTCGGGGGATTGGCGGGGAGCTGTTTTTT
TRBV2	17	TRBD2	-	TRBJ2-5	CASSEAEVVAGEETQYF	TGTGCCAGCAGTGAAGCGGAGGTGGTAGCGGGGGAAGAGACCCAGTACTTC
TRBV7-6	17	TRBD2	-	TRBJ2-5	CASSLILTSGGQETQYF	TGTGCCAGCAGCTTAATTTTGACTAGCGGGGGGCAAGAGACCCAGTACTTC
TRBV6-5	13	TRBD1	-	TRBJ2-1	CASTPLLQGRQFF	TGTGCCAGCACTCCATTATTACAGGGGAGGCAGTTCTTC
TRBV30	14	-	-	TRBJ2-7	CAWTPLSGLYEQYF	TGTGCCTGGACCCCATTGAGCGGCCTCTACGAGCAGTACTTC
TRBV18	15	-	-	TRBJ2-2	CASSPPSDSTGELFF	TGTGCCAGCTCACCACCGTCAGATTCTACCGGGGAGCTGTTTTTT
TRBV19	13	-	-	TRBJ2-7	CASSMDSSYEQYF	TGTGCCAGTAGTATGGACAGCTCCTACGAGCAGTACTTC
TRBV10-3	13	-	-	TRBJ2-3	CAISEREEDTQYF	TGTGCCATCAGTGAGAGGGAGGAGGATACGCAGTATTTT
TRBV7-2	17	TRBD2	-	TRBJ2-1	CASTGDLLAGHYNEQFF	TGTGCCAGCACCGGGGACTTACTAGCGGGCCACTACAATGAGCAGTTCTTC
TRBV12-1	14	-	-	TRBJ2-7	CASSYGTEDYEQYF	TGTGCCAGCAGCTACGGGACAGAGGATTACGAGCAGTACTTC
TRBV12-2	16	-	-	TRBJ1-1	CASRSETGAVNTEAFF	TGTGCAAGTCGCTCAGAGACAGGGGCCGTGAACACTGAAGCTTTCTTT
TRBV29-1	13	-	-	TRBJ2-7	CSVESGRDYEQYF	TGCAGCGTTGAATCGGGAAGGGATTACGAGCAGTACTTC
TRBV5-1	16	TRBD2	once	TRBJ2-1	CASSTAGGGSYNEQFF	TGCGCCAGCAGCACCGCTGGGGGGGGGTCCTACAATGAGCAGTTCTTC
TRBV11-2	16	-	-	TRBJ1-2	CASSPTRRGGNYGYTF	TGTGCCAGCAGCCCGACTCGAAGGGGCGGTAACTATGGCTACACCTTC